This T cell receptor beta chain originates from a study of OX40 agonist ivuxolimab in advanced cancers. At the level of the study: Averaging roughly 60 years in age, with a range of roughly 20 to 90, the cohort was about 86% male.

The table came from immunoSEQ multiplex PCR; TCRdb's copy has only in-frame clones and leaves some out. The sample carries about 84,000 clones, roughly 90% recorded once. The J segment lost 4 bases and the V segment lost 3 bases, leaving 9 bases of the junction unmatched. The germline V gene has CDR1 GTSNPN and CDR2 SVGIG (reference sequence). There are 14 residues in the CDR3. The chain has TRBV30 and TRBJ2-7, with 7 nucleotides matching TRBD1. The sample here was CD4+ or CD8+ T cells sorted from blood, taken in a trial of the OX40 agonist ivuxolimab. The TCR was taken from an adult with an advanced solid tumor such as melanoma, head and neck, liver or kidney cancer. The CDR3 sequence: CAWSSGTVTYEQYF. The CDR3 DNA reads TGTGCCTGGAGCTCCGGGACAGTGACTTACGAGCAGTACTTC.